There are many counts of the clone carrying this T cell receptor beta chain. Its antigen remains unidentified. Per the germline V gene, CDR1 is SEHNR and CDR2 is FQNEAQ (reference sequence). The CDR3 extends over 15 amino acids. Trimming stripped 5 bases from V and 1 base from J, with 14 bases between. Amplification yielded TCR beta CDR3 regions, with RNA transcripts as the source. Primed by the HTBI set, a first-round RT-PCR was run on the TCR CDR3. TCRdb called the multiplex PCR reads again in MiXCR, with one record for every CDR3 protein. The table records 200,000 to 250,000 distinct CDR3 sequences, around 20% of them present only once. The study enrolled patients aged 18 to 65 with newly diagnosed hyperthyroidism of under 2 months' duration. The sample comes from a study of T cells in Graves' hyperthyroidism and ophthalmopathy. Study-level points and caveats: Progression to ophthalmopathy was predicted a median of roughly 6.6 months early. Also found in blood were most expanded thyroid clonotypes above 0.001.

The chain is built from TRBV7-9 and TRBJ2-5; D unresolved. The clonotype comes from a man between 35 and 55 years old with Graves' hyperthyroidism. Input material: blood. CDR3 protein: CASSRSGGSQETQYF. CDR3 in DNA: TGTGCCAGCAGCCGAAGTGGCGGCAGCCAAGAGACCCAGTACTTC.